The sequence of this TCR beta chain was determined in a study of blood T cell repertoires in COVID-19. Clones were sequenced by immunoSEQ multiplex PCR, and TCRdb holds only the in-frame ones, with some missing. The top ten clones hold roughly 3.3% of a sample with hundreds of thousands of clones, about 86% of them seen once. Trimming cost V 0 bases and J 0 bases, with 10 bases left between them. Germline V gene sequence: CDR1 KGHSH, CDR2 LQKENI. There are 16 residues in the CDR3. This clonotype originated in a woman aged 45-65 years in a cohort exposed to, infected with or recovered from COVID-19 (not recorded which). Sequencing used PBMCs or T cells enriched from blood (not recorded which). This chain joins TRBV18 and TRBJ2-3, with a tentative D call TRBD2 (6 bases). The CDR3 DNA reads as TGTGCCAGCTCACCACCGGGACTGAGGAGCACAGATACGCAGTATTTT. The encoded protein is CASSPPGLRSTDTQYF. The complete variable domain, with remaining parts taken from reference TRBV18 and TRBJ2-3, reads NAGVMQNPRHLVRRRGQEARLRCSPMKGHSHVYWYRQLPEEGLKFMVYLQKENIIDESGMPKERFSAEFPKEGPSILRIQQVVRGDSAAYFCASSPPGLRSTDTQYFGPGTRLTVL.